This TCR beta chain was recovered during a study of a mutant IDH1 vaccine in newly diagnosed glioma. Study findings and constraints: Patients mounted vaccine-induced immune responses in approximately 94% of cases. Changes to the top peripheral T cell clonotypes appeared unrelated to pseudoprogression.

The table lists this clone with a count of one. Its antigen remains unknown. Described time point: week 5, during vaccination. Doses of 300 ug of mutant IDH1 20-mer peptide were given with topical imiquimod. Donors had new IDH1-mutant astrocytomas of WHO grade 3 or 4 (ATRX-lost). This CDR3 contains 15 residues. V was trimmed by 2 bases and J by 3 bases, leaving 14 bases between them. Germline V gives CDR1 MNHEY, CDR2 SVGAGI. Generated by immunoSEQ multiplex PCR, the TCRdb table keeps only in-frame clones and is missing some. The data show under 70,000 clones, about 80% seen once. The starting material was PBMCs, obtained from a glioma patient whose treatment included an IDH1 peptide vaccine. The chain combines TRBV6-5 with TRBJ2-7; possible D gene TRBD2, 5 bases. This clonotype was sampled from a man aged 25-40 years with glioma. The CDR3 protein is CASSYSGRFDYEQYF. The CDR3 nucleotides read TGTGCCAGCAGTTACAGCGGCCGTTTTGACTACGAGCAGTACTTC.